The subject of this entry is one TCR beta chain. The target antigen is unknown. The data are from a study of Tregs in tolerant kidney transplant recipients. Study context: Sorting used antibodies to exclude donor cells.

Data came from immunoSEQ multiplex PCR; TCRdb stores just in-frame clones and leaves some out. This table holds 30,000 to 35,000 clones, about four fifths found once. This CDR3 region has 14 residues. V was cut by 7 bases and J by 2 bases, with 13 bases left in between. Germline values: CDR1 SNHLY, CDR2 FYNNEI. The sample was Tregs from blood cultured with allogeneic cells. The sequence derives from a human donor in good health. This chain links TRBV2 with TRBJ2-3; D is unclear. Here the CDR3 DNA reads TGTGCCAGCAAAAGACCGCGGCCCACAGATACGCAGTATTTT. Amino acid sequence: CASKRPRPTDTQYF.